Shown below are 29 T cell receptor beta chains from a single sample sequenced in a study of T cell repertoires in cytomegalovirus infection. TCRdb reprocessed the reads via MiXCR and lists one record per CDR3 protein. This sample has under 95,000 distinct CDR3 sequences, with approximately 43% found just once. No antigen is known for these receptors. The sample was CD8+ T cells from cultured PBMCs, taken from culture after CMV antigen stimulation. All receptors come from a human donor in good health (CMV status not recorded). Some clones in this sample may be carry-over from other donors' samples.

The chain couples TRBV12-3 or TRBV12-4 to TRBJ2-7; the D gene is possibly TRBD1 (6 bases). V was shortened by 5 bases and J by 0 bases, with 14 bases between the two germline ends. CDR3 length: 15 residues. The CDR3 DNA reads as TGTGCCAGCAGTCGAACAGGGATGAACTCCTACGAGCAGTACTTC. Amino acid sequence: CASSRTGMNSYEQYF.

This clonotype was counted only a few times. The chain recombines TRBV12-3 or TRBV12-4 with TRBJ1-1; D call uncertain. This CDR3 region has 13 residues. V was shortened by 2 bases and J by 1 base, with 5 bases between the two germline ends. The chain's CDR3 is CASSLMENTEAFF. The DNA for the CDR3 is TGTGCCAGCAGTTTAATGGAGAACACTGAAGCTTTCTTT.

The chain carries TRBV7-8 and TRBJ1-2, with 9 bases matching TRBD1. This CDR3 region has 13 residues. V lost 5 bases, J lost 8 bases, and 6 bases stayed unmatched. Germline CDR1 reads SGHVS; CDR2 reads FQNEAQ. CDR3 in DNA: TGTGCCAGCAGCCGAGACAGGGGGAACGGCTACACCTTC. The encoded protein is CASSRDRGNGYTF.

V gene TRBV20-1 combines with J gene TRBJ1-2; maybe TRBD1 (5 bases). CDR3 length: 11 residues. Deletions cut 5 bases from V and 4 bases from J, with 8 bases between. CDR1 and CDR2 from the germline V gene are DFQATT and SNEGSKA (reference sequence). Here the CDR3 DNA reads TGCAGTGCTCGCGGGGGCTATGGCTACACCTTC. Protein: CSARGGYGYTF.

Only a few counts were recorded for this clonotype. The chain couples TRBV12-3 or TRBV12-4 to TRBJ2-1; 10 positions match TRBD2. V shed 6 bases and J 4 bases; nucleotides not matched to a gene: 9. The length of the CDR3 is 16 residues. In DNA, the CDR3 is TGTGCCAGCAGACTGACCGGGACTAGCGTTTACAATGAGCAGTTCTTC. Translated, it gives CASRLTGTSVYNEQFF.

The chain couples TRBV28 to TRBJ2-3; unclear D gene. The germline V and J ends were trimmed by 5 bases and 1 base, with 16 bases remaining between them. Germline V gene sequence: CDR1 MDHEN, CDR2 SYDVKM. CDR3 length: 16 residues. Here the CDR3 DNA reads TGTGCCAGCAGTCGAACGGCGATGGAGCGCACAGATACGCAGTATTTT. Translating it yields CASSRTAMERTDTQYF.

The chain uses TRBV20-1 and TRBJ1-3, with D possibly being TRBD1 (5 bases). Germline V gene data show CDR1 as DFQATT and CDR2 as SNEGSKA (reference sequence). The CDR3 is 15 amino acids. Trimming pared 0 bases from V and 0 bases from J, leaving 9 bases between. The DNA for the CDR3 is TGCAGTGCTAGAGATTTAGGGGACTCTGGAAACACCATATATTTT. The encoded protein is CSARDLGDSGNTIYF.

The V call is TRBV12-3 or TRBV12-4, the J call TRBJ1-1; D remains unclear. V gave up 8 bases and J gave up 5 bases, with 12 bases separating them. CDR3 length: 12 residues. The CDR3 loop reads CASRYRETEAFF. CDR3 nucleotides: TGTGCCAGCCGTTATCGGGAGACTGAAGCTTTCTTT.

This chain joins TRBV7-3 and TRBJ2-7; D might be TRBD1 (6 bases). CDR3 length: 14 residues. Per the germline V gene, CDR1 is SGHTA and CDR2 is FQGTGA. The ends were cut back, 3 bases at V and 6 bases at J, with 15 bases in the middle. CDR3 loop: CASSFRQDSSEQYF. In DNA, the CDR3 is TGTGCCAGCAGCTTTCGACAGGATTCGAGCGAGCAGTACTTC.

The rearrangement links TRBV29-1 to TRBJ1-1, with a tentative D call TRBD1 (6 bases). Germline lookup yields CDR1 SQVTM and CDR2 ANQGSEA. Trimming stripped 5 bases from V and 6 bases from J, with 13 bases between. This CDR3 is 12 amino acids long. CDR3 DNA: TGCAGCGTTATTGGACAGAGGGCTGAAGCTTTCTTT. This translates into CSVIGQRAEAFF.

The rearrangement joins TRBV7-6 to TRBJ1-1, with no clear D. The V end was cut by 5 bases, the J end by 10 bases, with 11 bases between. The CDR3 extends over 11 amino acids. Germline-derived CDR1 and CDR2 are SGHVS and FNYEAQ. CDR3 DNA: TGTGCCAGCAGCGCCCCCGAGGGAGCTTTCTTT. Protein: CASSAPEGAFF. Full variable domain (remainder filled in from reference TRBV7-6 and TRBJ1-1): GAGVSQSPRYKVTKRGQDVALRCDPISGHVSLYWYRQALGQGPEFLTYFNYEAQQDKSGLPNDRFSAERPEGSISTLTIQRTEQRDSAMYRCASSAPEGAFFGQGTRLTVV.

A few counts support this clonotype. The CDR3 DNA is TGTGCCAGCAGCCCCCCTGGTGTAGATACGCAGTATTTT. Its protein is CASSPPGVDTQYF. The rearrangement joins TRBV7-2 to TRBJ2-3; no firm D call. Germline-derived CDR1 and CDR2 are SGHTA and FQGNSA. This CDR3 contains 13 residues. Trimming pared 5 bases from V and 5 bases from J, leaving 11 bases between.

This clonotype was seen just once. At one end the junction does not follow the germline gene, possibly because of a read error. This chain connects TRBV27 to TRBJ2-3, with 9 nucleotides matching TRBD1. This CDR3 has 15 residues. Germline V gene data show CDR1 as MNHEY and CDR2 as SMNVEV (reference sequence). The CDR3 sequence: CASSPRDRVTDTQNF. The CDR3, as DNA: TGTGCCAGCAGTCCCCGGGACAGGGTTACAGATACGCAGAATTTT.

The CDR3 reads CASSQWTGPEQSSYNEQFF. CDR3 DNA: TGTGCCAGCAGCCAATGGACAGGGCCAGAACAAAGCTCCTACAATGAGCAGTTCTTC. The chain joins TRBV11-2 to TRBJ2-1, with 8 bases matching TRBD1. The germline gives CDR1 SGHAT, CDR2 FQNNGV. Trimming removed 5 bases from V and 0 bases from J; junction bases left unmatched: 15. The CDR3 has 19 amino acids.

Only one count was recorded for this clonotype. This chain joins TRBV7-1 and TRBJ2-6, with 8 positions matching TRBD1. TRBV7-1 is designated an ORF whose function remains uncertain. The J segment lost 0 bases and the V segment lost 6 bases, leaving 7 bases of the junction unmatched. The CDR3 length is 17 residues. CDR3 sequence reads: CASRSGQGLSGANVLTF. The CDR3 DNA is TGTGCCAGCAGAAGTGGACAGGGTCTCTCTGGGGCCAACGTCCTGACTTTC.

This clonotype has just one count. V gene TRBV5-5 combines with J gene TRBJ2-7, with D unresolved. V lost 0 bases and J 1 base, leaving 8 bases between the germline ends. The CDR3 totals 14 residues. Germline CDR1 and CDR2: SGHKS and YYEKEE (reference sequence). In DNA, the CDR3 is TGTGCCAGCAGCTTGGTTCCAGGATCCTACGAGCAGTACTTC. Translation gives CASSLVPGSYEQYF.

This clonotype was observed a handful of times. The gene calls are TRBV7-9 and TRBJ2-5; TRBD2 matches 8 bases. Trimming at V came to 3 bases and at J to 5 bases, leaving 8 bases not matched to a gene. The germline CDR1 and CDR2 sequences are SEHNR and FQNEAQ (reference sequence). The CDR3 runs 15 residues. CDR3 bases: TGTGCCAGCAGCTTTGGGCTAGCGGGTGGTGAGACCCAGTACTTC. Translated, it gives CASSFGLAGGETQYF.

The V and J genes are TRBV20-1 and TRBJ2-7; 9 bases match TRBD2. V was pared by 3 bases and J by 1 base, with 7 bases of the junction left unmatched. CDR1 and CDR2 from the germline V gene are DFQATT and SNEGSKA (reference sequence). CDR3 length: 15 residues. The CDR3 loop is CSARGPSGASYEQYF. For the CDR3, the DNA is TGCAGTGCTAGGGGACCTAGCGGGGCTTCCTACGAGCAGTACTTC.

This clonotype was seen just once. The chain uses TRBV5-1 and TRBJ2-7, with 7 nucleotides matching TRBD1. Germline V gives CDR1 SGHRS, CDR2 YFSETQ. The length of the CDR3 is 17 residues. V was clipped by 5 bases and J by 3 bases; unmatched bases: 17. CDR3 sequence reads: CASSFFSTRDSNYEQYF. In DNA, the CDR3 is TGCGCCAGCAGTTTCTTCTCAACCCGGGACAGCAACTACGAGCAGTACTTC.

The V call is TRBV7-8, the J call TRBJ1-1; 9 bases match TRBD1. The V and J ends lost 3 bases and 1 base, in that order; junction bases with no gene match: 3. The CDR3 length is 15 residues. CDR1 is SGHVS and CDR2 is FQNEAQ in the germline V gene. Here the CDR3 reads CASSLPGQGNTEAFF. The DNA of the CDR3 is TGTGCCAGCAGCTTGCCGGGACAGGGGAACACTGAAGCTTTCTTT.

The genes are TRBV7-9 and TRBJ2-3; 11 nucleotides align to TRBD2. CDR3 size: 13 residues. Germline V gives CDR1 SEHNR, CDR2 FQNEAQ (reference sequence). The CDR3 nucleotides are TGTGTTGCGACTAGCGGGGCAGCAGATACGCAGTATTTT. Its protein product is CVATSGAADTQYF.

The V call is TRBV20-1, the J call TRBJ2-1, with 15 bases that match TRBD2. The V gene end was trimmed by 5 bases and the J gene end by 4 bases; junction bases not matched to a gene: 9. The CDR3 totals 17 residues. Looked up from germline, CDR1 is DFQATT and CDR2 is SNEGSKA (reference sequence). CDR3 loop: CSAPGLAGGRRYNEQFF. The CDR3 bases are TGCAGTGCTCCTGGACTAGCGGGGGGGCGACGGTACAATGAGCAGTTCTTC.

V usage is TRBV9 and J usage is TRBJ2-6; 8 nucleotides align to TRBD1. J lost 2 bases, V lost 4 bases, and 8 bases had no gene match. The CDR3 covers 17 residues. CDR1 SGDLS and CDR2 YYNGEE come from the germline V gene. CDR3 in DNA: TGTGCCAGCAGCTTCAGGACAGGGAGTGCTGGGGCCAACGTCCTGACTTTC. It specifies CASSFRTGSAGANVLTF.

The J gene is TRBJ2-3, the V gene TRBV7-3, with D unclear. V was clipped by 2 bases and J by 3 bases, with 12 bases between them. The CDR3 length is 15 residues. Per the germline V gene, CDR1 is SGHTA and CDR2 is FQGTGA. This CDR3 reads CASSLGAMRTDTQYF. CDR3 coding DNA: TGTGCCAGCAGCTTAGGCGCGATGAGGACAGATACGCAGTATTTT. Full variable domain (outside the CDR3, taken from reference TRBV7-3 and TRBJ2-3): GAGVSQTPSNKVTEKGKYVELRCDPISGHTALYWYRQSLGQGPEFLIYFQGTGAADDSGLPNDRFFAVRPEGSVSTLKIQRTERGDSAVYLCASSLGAMRTDTQYFGPGTRLTVL.

The V and J genes are TRBV7-6 and TRBJ2-7; 9 bases align to TRBD1. The CDR3 is 15 residues long. CDR1 and CDR2 (germline): SGHVS, FNYEAQ. Unmatched junction bases numbered 6, after V lost 4 bases and J lost 2 bases. The CDR3 nucleotides read TGTGCCAGCAGCTCTACCGGGACAGGGACCTACGAGCAGTACTTC. Its translation is CASSSTGTGTYEQYF.

The rearrangement links TRBV12-3 or TRBV12-4 to TRBJ2-7, with 8 bases identical to TRBD2. The CDR3 consists of 15 residues. The junction had 7 bases not matched to a gene; V was cut back by 2 bases and J by 4 bases. In nucleotides, the CDR3 is TGTGCCAGCAGTTTACCCGGGGGGGGGCGGTACGAGCAGTACTTC. This translates into CASSLPGGGRYEQYF.

This rearrangement joins TRBV6-5 to TRBJ1-1; unclear D gene. The CDR3 is 13 residues long. V lost 5 bases, J lost 0 bases, and 7 bases lay in between. Germline V gene lookup returns CDR1 MNHEY and CDR2 SVGAGI. CDR3 nucleotide sequence: TGTGCCAGCAGTCAGGACTTGAACACTGAAGCTTTCTTT. It translates to CASSQDLNTEAFF.

The chain recombines TRBV27 with TRBJ2-2, with D perhaps TRBD1 or TRBD2 (5 bases each). There are 17 residues in the CDR3. Germline CDR1 MNHEY, CDR2 SMNVEV (reference sequence). Trimming removed 6 bases at V and 0 bases at J, with 17 bases between. CDR3 nucleotides: TGTGCCAGCAGCTTAGACTGGAGGACAACGAACACCGGGGAGCTGTTTTTT. Protein product: CASSLDWRTTNTGELFF.

This clonotype showed up just a few times. The chain couples TRBV6-5 to TRBJ2-7; tentative D call: TRBD1 (7 bases). This CDR3 has 14 residues. Trimming stripped 2 bases from V and 2 bases from J, with 10 bases between. Germline assignment: CDR1 MNHEY and CDR2 SVGAGI. The CDR3 DNA reads TGTGCCAGCAGTTACGCGGGACAGACCTACGAGCAGTACTTC. The encoded protein is CASSYAGQTYEQYF.